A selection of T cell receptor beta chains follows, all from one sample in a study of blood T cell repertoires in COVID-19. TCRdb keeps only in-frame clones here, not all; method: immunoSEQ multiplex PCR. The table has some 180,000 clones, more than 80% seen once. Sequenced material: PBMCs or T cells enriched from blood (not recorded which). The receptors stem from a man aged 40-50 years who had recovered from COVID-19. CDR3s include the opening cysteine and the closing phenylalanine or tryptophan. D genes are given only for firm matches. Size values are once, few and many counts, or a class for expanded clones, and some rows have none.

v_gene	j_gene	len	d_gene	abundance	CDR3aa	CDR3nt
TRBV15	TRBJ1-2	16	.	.	CATSRGYREVNYGYTF	TGTGCCACCAGCAGAGGATACAGGGAAGTGAACTATGGCTACACCTTC
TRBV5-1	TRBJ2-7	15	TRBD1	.	CASSPRTGIAYEQYF	TGCGCCAGCAGCCCAAGGACAGGGATAGCTTACGAGCAGTACTTC
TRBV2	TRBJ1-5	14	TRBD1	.	CASRDRGSNQPQHF	TGTGCCAGCAGGGACAGGGGGAGCAATCAGCCCCAGCATTTT
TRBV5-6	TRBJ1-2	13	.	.	CASSFSGHYGYTF	TGTGCCAGCAGCTTCTCAGGGCACTATGGCTACACCTTC
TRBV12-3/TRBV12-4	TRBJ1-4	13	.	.	CASSPMSGTLLFF	TGTGCCAGCAGCCCCATGTCCGGGACACTCCTGTTTTTT
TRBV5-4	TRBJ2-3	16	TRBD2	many	CASSPGLAGSTDTQYF	TGTGCCAGCAGCCCGGGACTAGCGGGGAGCACAGATACGCAGTATTTT
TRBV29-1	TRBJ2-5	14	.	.	CSVLLASNQETQYF	TGCAGCGTCCTCCTGGCCAGTAACCAAGAGACCCAGTACTTC
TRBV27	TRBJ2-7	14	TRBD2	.	CASSVGGGRYEQYF	TGTGCCAGCTCGGTCGGGGGGGGCCGATACGAGCAGTACTTC
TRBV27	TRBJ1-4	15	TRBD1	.	CASSLTGGSGEKLFF	TGTGCCAGCAGTTTAACAGGGGGCTCTGGGGAAAAACTGTTTTTT
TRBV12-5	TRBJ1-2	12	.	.	CASGLDRYGYTF	TGTGCTAGTGGTTTGGACAGGTATGGCTACACCTTC
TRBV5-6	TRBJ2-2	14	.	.	CASSLGGGSGELFF	TGTGCCAGCAGCTTAGGAGGAGGGTCCGGGGAGCTGTTTTTT
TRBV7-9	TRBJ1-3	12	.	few	CASSSQGNTIYF	TGTGCCAGCAGCTCGCAGGGAAACACCATATATTTT
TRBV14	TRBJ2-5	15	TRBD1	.	CASSPSDRVQETQYF	TGTGCCAGCAGCCCCTCTGACAGGGTCCAAGAGACCCAGTACTTC
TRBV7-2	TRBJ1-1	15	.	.	CASSLRRIPNTEAFF	TGTGCCAGCAGCTTAAGGCGGATCCCGAACACTGAAGCTTTCTTT
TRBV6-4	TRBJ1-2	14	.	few	CASTPEAGSYGYTF	TGTGCCAGCACCCCAGAGGCGGGGTCTTATGGCTACACCTTC
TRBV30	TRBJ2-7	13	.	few	CAWRGGLTYEQYF	TGTGCCTGGAGGGGAGGACTGACCTACGAGCAGTACTTC
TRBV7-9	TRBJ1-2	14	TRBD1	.	CASSLGTGVDGYTF	TGTGCCAGCAGCTTAGGGACAGGGGTAGATGGCTACACCTTC
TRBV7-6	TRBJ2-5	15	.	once	CASSLGGGLGETQYF	TGTGCCAGCAGCTTAGGTGGGGGCTTAGGAGAGACCCAGTACTTC
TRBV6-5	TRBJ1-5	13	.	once	CASSLTFNQPQHF	TGTGCCAGCAGCCTAACTTTTAATCAGCCCCAGCATTTT
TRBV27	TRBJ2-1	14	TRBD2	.	CASSLETSWNEQFF	TGTGCCAGCAGTCTCGAGACTAGCTGGAATGAGCAGTTCTTC
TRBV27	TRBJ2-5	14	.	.	CASSWAGYQETQYF	TGTGCCAGCAGTTGGGCAGGGTACCAAGAGACCCAGTACTTC
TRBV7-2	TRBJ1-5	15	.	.	CASSLVFRADQPQHF	TGTGCCAGCAGCTTAGTATTCAGGGCAGATCAGCCCCAGCATTTT
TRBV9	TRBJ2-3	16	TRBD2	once	CASSALAGGGTDTQYF	TGTGCCAGCAGCGCCCTGGCGGGAGGTGGCACAGATACGCAGTATTTT
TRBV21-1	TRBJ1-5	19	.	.	CASSNQLMDRLGGNQPQHF	TGTGCCAGCAGCAACCAATTAATGGACAGGCTGGGGGGCAATCAGCCCCAGCATTTT
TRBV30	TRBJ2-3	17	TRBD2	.	CAWVLSGERGGTDTQYF	TGTGCCTGGGTCCTCTCGGGGGAGCGGGGGGGCACAGATACGCAGTATTTT
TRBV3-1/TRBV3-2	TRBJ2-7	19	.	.	CASSQKLRSEKRQSYEQYF	TGTGCCAGCAGCCAAAAACTAAGATCAGAAAAAAGACAGTCATACGAGCAGTACTTC
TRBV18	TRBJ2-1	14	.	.	CASSPKGDYNEQFF	TGTGCCAGCTCACCTAAGGGGGATTACAATGAGCAGTTCTTC
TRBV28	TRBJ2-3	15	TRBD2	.	CASSPSGSHTDTQYF	TGTGCCAGCAGCCCAAGCGGGAGCCACACAGATACGCAGTATTTT
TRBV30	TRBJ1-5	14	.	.	CAWSVGGGDQPQHF	TGTGCCTGGAGTGTTGGGGGAGGAGATCAGCCCCAGCATTTT
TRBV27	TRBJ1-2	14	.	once	CASSLQGSLYGYTF	TGTGCCAGCAGTTTACAGGGATCTCTTTATGGCTACACCTTC